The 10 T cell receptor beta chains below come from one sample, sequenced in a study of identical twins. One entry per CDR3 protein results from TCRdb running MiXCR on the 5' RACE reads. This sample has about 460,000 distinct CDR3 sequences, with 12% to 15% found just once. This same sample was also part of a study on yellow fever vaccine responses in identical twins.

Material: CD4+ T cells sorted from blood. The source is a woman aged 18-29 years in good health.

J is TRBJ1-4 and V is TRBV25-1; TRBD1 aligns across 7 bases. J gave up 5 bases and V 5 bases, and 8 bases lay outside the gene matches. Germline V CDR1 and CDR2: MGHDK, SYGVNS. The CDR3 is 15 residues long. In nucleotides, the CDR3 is TGTGCCAGCAGTCAGGTCGCAGGGGGGAATGAAAAACTGTTTTTT. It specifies CASSQVAGGNEKLFF.

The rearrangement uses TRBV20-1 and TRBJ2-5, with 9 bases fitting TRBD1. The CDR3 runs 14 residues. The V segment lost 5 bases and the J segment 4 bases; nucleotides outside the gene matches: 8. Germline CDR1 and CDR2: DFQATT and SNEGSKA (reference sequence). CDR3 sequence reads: CSAARQGVAETQYF. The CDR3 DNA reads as TGCAGTGCTGCGCGACAGGGGGTGGCAGAGACCCAGTACTTC.

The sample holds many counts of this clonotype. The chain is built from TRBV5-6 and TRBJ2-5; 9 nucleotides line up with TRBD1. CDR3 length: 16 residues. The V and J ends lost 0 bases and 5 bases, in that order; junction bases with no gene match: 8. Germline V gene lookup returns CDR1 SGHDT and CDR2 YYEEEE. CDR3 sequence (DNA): TGTGCCAGCAGCTTGGTGCCACAGGGGGCGCGGGAGACCCAGTACTTC. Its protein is CASSLVPQGARETQYF.

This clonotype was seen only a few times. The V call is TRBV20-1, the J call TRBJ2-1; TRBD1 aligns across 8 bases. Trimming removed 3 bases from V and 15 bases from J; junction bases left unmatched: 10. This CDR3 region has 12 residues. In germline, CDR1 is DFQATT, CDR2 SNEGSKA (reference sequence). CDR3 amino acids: CSARGGQASRFF. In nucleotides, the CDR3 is TGCAGTGCTAGGGGGGGACAGGCGTCGCGGTTCTTC.

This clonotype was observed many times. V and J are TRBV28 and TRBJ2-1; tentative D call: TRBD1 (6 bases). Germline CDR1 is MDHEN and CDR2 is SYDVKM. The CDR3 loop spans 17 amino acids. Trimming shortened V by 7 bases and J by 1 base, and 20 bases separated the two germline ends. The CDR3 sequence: CASTSSGELGSYNEQFF. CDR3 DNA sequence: TGTGCCAGCACCTCTTCAGGGGAGCTGGGATCCTACAATGAGCAGTTCTTC. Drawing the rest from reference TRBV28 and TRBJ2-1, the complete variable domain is DVKVTQSSRYLVKRTGEKVFLECVQDMDHENMFWYRQDPGLGLRLIYFSYDVKMKEKGDIPEGYSVSREKKERFSLILESASTNQTSMYLCASTSSGELGSYNEQFFGPGTRLTVL.

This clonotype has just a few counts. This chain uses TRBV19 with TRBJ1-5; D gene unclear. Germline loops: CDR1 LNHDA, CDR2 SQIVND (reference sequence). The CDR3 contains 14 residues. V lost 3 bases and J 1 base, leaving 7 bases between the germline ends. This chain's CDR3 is CASSMKGSNQPQHF. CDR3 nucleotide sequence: TGTGCCAGTAGTATGAAGGGAAGCAATCAGCCCCAGCATTTT.

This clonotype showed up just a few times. DNA of the CDR3: TGCGCCAGCAGTCAATCGGGGAGGGTCAGGGGGAACTATGGCTACACCTTC. Translated, it gives CASSQSGRVRGNYGYTF. The V call is TRBV23-1, the J call TRBJ1-2; 7 nucleotides agree with TRBD1. TRBV23-1 is marked as an open reading frame, function uncertain. J was trimmed by 2 bases and V by 0 bases; bases with no gene match: 9. The CDR3 length is 17 residues.

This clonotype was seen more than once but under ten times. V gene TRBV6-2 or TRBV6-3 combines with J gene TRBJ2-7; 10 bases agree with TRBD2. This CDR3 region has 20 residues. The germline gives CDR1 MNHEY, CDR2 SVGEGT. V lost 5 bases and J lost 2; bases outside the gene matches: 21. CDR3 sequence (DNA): TGTGCCAGCAGTCGCCGGGACGGAGGGACTAGCGTTTACTTCACCTACGAGCAGTACTTC. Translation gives CASSRRDGGTSVYFTYEQYF.

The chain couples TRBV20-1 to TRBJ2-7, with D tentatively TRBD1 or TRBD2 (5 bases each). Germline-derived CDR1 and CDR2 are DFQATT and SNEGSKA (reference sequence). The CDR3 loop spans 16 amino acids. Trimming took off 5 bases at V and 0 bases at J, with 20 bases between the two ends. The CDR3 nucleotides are TGCAGTGCTTTGAAATCCCTACGGGGCCTCTCCTACGAGCAGTACTTC. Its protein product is CSALKSLRGLSYEQYF.

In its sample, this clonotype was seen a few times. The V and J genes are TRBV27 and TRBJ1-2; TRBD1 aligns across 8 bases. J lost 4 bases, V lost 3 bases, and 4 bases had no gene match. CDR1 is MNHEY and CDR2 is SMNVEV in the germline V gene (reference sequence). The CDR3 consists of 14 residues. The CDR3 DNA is TGTGCCAGCAGTTTTACAGGGGGGAGCTATGGCTACACCTTC. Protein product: CASSFTGGSYGYTF.